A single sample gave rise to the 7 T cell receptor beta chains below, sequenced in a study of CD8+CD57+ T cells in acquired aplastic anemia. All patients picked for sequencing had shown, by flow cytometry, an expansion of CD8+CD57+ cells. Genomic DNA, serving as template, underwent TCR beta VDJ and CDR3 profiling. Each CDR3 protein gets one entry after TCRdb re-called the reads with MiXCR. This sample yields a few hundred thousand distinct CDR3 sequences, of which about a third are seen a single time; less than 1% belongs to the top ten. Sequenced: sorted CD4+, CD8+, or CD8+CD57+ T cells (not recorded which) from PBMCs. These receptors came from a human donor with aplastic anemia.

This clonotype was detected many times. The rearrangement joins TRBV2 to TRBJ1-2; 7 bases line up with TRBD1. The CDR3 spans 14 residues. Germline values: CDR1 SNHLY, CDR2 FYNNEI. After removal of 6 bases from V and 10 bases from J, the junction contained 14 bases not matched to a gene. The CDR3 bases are TGTGCCAGCAGGGATCAGGGGGTCCGATGGGCCTACACCTTC. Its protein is CASRDQGVRWAYTF.

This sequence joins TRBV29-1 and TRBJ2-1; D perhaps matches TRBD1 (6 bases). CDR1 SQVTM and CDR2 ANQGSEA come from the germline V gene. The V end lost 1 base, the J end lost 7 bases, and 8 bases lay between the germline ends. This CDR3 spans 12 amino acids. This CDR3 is CSVEGQGNEQFF. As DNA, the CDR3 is TGCAGCGTTGAAGGGCAGGGGAATGAGCAGTTCTTC.

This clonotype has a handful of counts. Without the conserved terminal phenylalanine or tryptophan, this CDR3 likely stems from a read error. CDR3 coding DNA: TGTGCCAGCAGCTTAGGAGGGGAAGCTTTCCTT. This gives the protein CASSLGGEAFL. This chain links TRBV7-9 with TRBJ1-1; D is unclear. The V gene's germline CDR1 is SEHNR and CDR2 FQNEAQ (reference sequence). Trimming removed 1 base at V and 8 bases at J, with 5 bases between. The CDR3 length is 11 residues.

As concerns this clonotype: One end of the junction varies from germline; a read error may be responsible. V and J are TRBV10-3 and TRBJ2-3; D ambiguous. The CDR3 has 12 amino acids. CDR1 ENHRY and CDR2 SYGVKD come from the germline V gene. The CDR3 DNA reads TGTGCCAGCAGTTACTCATCTGGAACGCAGTATTTT. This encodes CASSYSSGTQYF.

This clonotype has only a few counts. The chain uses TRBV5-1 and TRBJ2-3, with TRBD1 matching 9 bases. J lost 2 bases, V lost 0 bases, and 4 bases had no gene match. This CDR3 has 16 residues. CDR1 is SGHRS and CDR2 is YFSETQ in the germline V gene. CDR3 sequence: CASSLGGQGPTDTQYF. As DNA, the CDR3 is TGCGCCAGCAGCTTGGGGGGACAGGGTCCCACAGATACGCAGTATTTT.

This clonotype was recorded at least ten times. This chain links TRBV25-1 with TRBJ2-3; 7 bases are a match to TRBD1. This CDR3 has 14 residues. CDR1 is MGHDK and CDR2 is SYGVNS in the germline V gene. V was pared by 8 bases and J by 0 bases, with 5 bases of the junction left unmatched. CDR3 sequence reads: CASLGDRSTDTQYF. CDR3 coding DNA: TGTGCCAGCCTAGGGGACAGAAGCACAGATACGCAGTATTTT.

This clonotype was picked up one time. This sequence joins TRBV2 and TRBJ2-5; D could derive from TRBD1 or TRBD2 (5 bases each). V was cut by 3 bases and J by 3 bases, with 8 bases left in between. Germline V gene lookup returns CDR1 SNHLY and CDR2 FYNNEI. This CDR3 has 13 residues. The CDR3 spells CASSEVGEETQYF. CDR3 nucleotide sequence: TGTGCCAGCAGTGAGGTGGGGGAAGAGACCCAGTACTTC.